These T cell receptor beta chains were read from a single sample in a study of vaccination effects on CD4 cells after COVID-19. Sequenced by immunoSEQ multiplex PCR; TCRdb stores in-frame clones only, minus some. The sample holds about 40,000 clones, approximately 70% seen once. Their cognate antigens are unknown. The source material was CD4+ T cells from PBMCs cultured without peptide, sampled after COVID-19 vaccination. The receptors come from a human donor who received a COVID-19 vaccine. Each CDR3 is given with its conserved first and last residue. A D gene is named only where the DNA matches it firmly. Clone size is stated in some rows and not others, as once, few, many or a class when expanded.

DNA,CDR3,J,V,size,D
TGTGCCAGCAGGAGAGGGCGGGGGGCCCCCAACAATGAGCAGTTCTTC,CASRRGRGAPNNEQFF,TRBJ2-1,TRBV7-8,-,TRBD2
TGTGCCATCAGTGCCGCAGCGGGAGCGATCAATGAGCAGTTCTTC,CAISAAAGAINEQFF,TRBJ2-1,TRBV10-3,few,TRBD2
TGCGCCAGCAGCCAAGGACAGGGGGCGGTTTCACCCCTCCACTTT,CASSQGQGAVSPLHF,TRBJ1-6,TRBV4-1,-,TRBD1
TGTGCCAGCAGTGAACAGGGAAGGGAGACCCAGTACTTC,CASSEQGRETQYF,TRBJ2-5,TRBV6-1,-,-
TGCGCCAGCAGCTTCCACGGCCGGGACACCGGGGAGCTGTTTTTT,CASSFHGRDTGELFF,TRBJ2-2,TRBV5-1,few,-
TGTGCCAGTACCAGGGAAAGTGGACAGCCCCAGCATTTT,CASTRESGQPQHF,TRBJ1-5,TRBV19,few,-
TGTGCCAGCAGCTTGGTGGGTGCGGCGGGGGGGAATGAGCAGTACTTC,CASSLVGAAGGNEQYF,TRBJ2-7,TRBV5-4,-,TRBD2
TGCAGCGTTGGGGGGGTTCTGAACACTGAAGCTTTCTTT,CSVGGVLNTEAFF,TRBJ1-1,TRBV29-1,once,-
TGTGCCAGCAGCCAAGAAGCCAGGACTTTTGAGACCCAGTACTTC,CASSQEARTFETQYF,TRBJ2-5,TRBV3-1/TRBV3-2,-,-
TGTGCCAGCAGCGGGGAGCGGGAGCCAGGAAACACCATATATTTT,CASSGEREPGNTIYF,TRBJ1-3,TRBV9,-,-
TGTGCCAGCAGTGAAGGGAGGGGGACCCAGTACTTC,CASSEGRGTQYF,TRBJ2-5,TRBV2,-,-
TGTGCCAGCAGCTTTAAGGTTGCCCCCTTGTACGGGCAGTACTTC,CASSFKVAPLYGQYF,TRBJ2-7,TRBV13,-,-
TGTGCCAGCAGTCTTACTGGGACAGCTAACTATGGCTACACCTTC,CASSLTGTANYGYTF,TRBJ1-2,TRBV2,few,TRBD1
TGTGCCAGCAGCTTACCGAGCCAGGGGGAGCAGTTCTTC,CASSLPSQGEQFF,TRBJ2-1,TRBV7-9,-,-
TGTGCCTGGAGTGTAAGAGCCGTTAGCGCTGAAGCTTTCTTT,CAWSVRAVSAEAFF,TRBJ1-1,TRBV30,once,-
TGTGCCAGCTCGTCGCCGGGACAGGGGATATCTGGGGCCAACGTCCTGACTTTC,CASSSPGQGISGANVLTF,TRBJ2-6,TRBV18,-,TRBD1
TGTGCCTGGACCCCAGGGGGCGGTCAGCCCCAGCATTTT,CAWTPGGGQPQHF,TRBJ1-5,TRBV30,few,TRBD1
TGTGCCAGTACCCCCGACAGGGGATTGCTTGGCTACACCTTC,CASTPDRGLLGYTF,TRBJ1-2,TRBV19,-,TRBD1
TGTGCCAGCAGCGCATCAGGGGGCGCGTATGGCTACACCTTC,CASSASGGAYGYTF,TRBJ1-2,TRBV7-9,few,TRBD1
TGTGCCAGCAGCCACGGTAGGACTAGCGGGGGGGCCGACACCGGGGAGCTGTTTTTT,CASSHGRTSGGADTGELFF,TRBJ2-2,TRBV4-2,once,TRBD2
TGCGCCAGCAGCCAAGATCGGACGGTGAACACTGAAGCTTTCTTT,CASSQDRTVNTEAFF,TRBJ1-1,TRBV4-1,-,-
TGTGCCAGCAGGAACTACAGGGGGCATGAAAAACTGTTTTTT,CASRNYRGHEKLFF,TRBJ1-4,TRBV6-5,-,TRBD1
TGTGCCAGCTCACCAATCTCACGAGGGGAAGCTTTCTTT,CASSPISRGEAFF,TRBJ1-1,TRBV18,few,-
TGCGCCAGCAGCCCCCTTTATATAAGGACACTCAAAAGGGACTACAATGAGCAGTTCTTC,CASSPLYIRTLKRDYNEQFF,TRBJ2-1,TRBV5-1,once,-
TGTGCCAGCTCACCAAGCTCCGGGGCCAACGTCCTGACTTTC,CASSPSSGANVLTF,TRBJ2-6,TRBV18,-,-
TGTGCCAGCAGTGAAGGGGTGAACACTGAAGCTTTCTTT,CASSEGVNTEAFF,TRBJ1-1,TRBV6-1,-,-